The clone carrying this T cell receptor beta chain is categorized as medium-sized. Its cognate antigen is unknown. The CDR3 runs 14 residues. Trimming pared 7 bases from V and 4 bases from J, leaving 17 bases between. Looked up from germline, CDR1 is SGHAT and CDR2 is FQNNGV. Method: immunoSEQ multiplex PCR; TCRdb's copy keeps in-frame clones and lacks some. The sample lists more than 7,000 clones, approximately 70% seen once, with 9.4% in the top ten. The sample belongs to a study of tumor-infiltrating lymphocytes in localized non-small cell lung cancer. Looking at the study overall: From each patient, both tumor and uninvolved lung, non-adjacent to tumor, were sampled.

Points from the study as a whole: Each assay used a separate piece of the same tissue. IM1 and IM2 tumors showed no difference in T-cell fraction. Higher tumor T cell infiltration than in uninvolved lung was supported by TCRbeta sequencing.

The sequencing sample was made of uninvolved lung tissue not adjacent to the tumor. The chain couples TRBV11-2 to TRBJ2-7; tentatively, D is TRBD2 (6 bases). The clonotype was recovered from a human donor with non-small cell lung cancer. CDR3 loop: CASNKGREEYEQYF. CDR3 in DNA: TGTGCCAGCAACAAGGGCAGGGAGGAGTACGAGCAGTACTTC.